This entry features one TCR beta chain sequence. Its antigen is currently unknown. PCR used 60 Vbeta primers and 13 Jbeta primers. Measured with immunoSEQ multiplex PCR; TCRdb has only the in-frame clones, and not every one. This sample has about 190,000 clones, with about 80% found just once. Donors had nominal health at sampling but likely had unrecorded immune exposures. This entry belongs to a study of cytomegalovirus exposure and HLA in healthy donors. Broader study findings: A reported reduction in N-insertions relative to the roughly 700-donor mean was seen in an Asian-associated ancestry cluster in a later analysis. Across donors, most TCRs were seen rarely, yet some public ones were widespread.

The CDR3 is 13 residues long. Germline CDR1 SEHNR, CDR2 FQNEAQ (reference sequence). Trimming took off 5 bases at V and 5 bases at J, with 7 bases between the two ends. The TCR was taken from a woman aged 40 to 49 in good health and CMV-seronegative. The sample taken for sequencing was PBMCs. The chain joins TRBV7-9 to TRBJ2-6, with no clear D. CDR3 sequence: CASSPLRANVLTF. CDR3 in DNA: TGTGCCAGCAGCCCTCTCCGGGCCAACGTCCTGACTTTC.